This T cell receptor beta chain was recorded in a study of lymphopenia after photon versus proton radiotherapy. General study results and limits: In patients who died, overall survival fell as post-nadir TCR diversity dropped more. After lymphocyte nadir, photon-treated repertoires showed oligoclonal expansion, especially CD8+ Temra. Authors raise, but do not show, better survival with proton therapy. Relative stability marked proton patients; photon patients lost diversity and naive cells.

Produced via immunoSEQ multiplex PCR; TCRdb's table is partial and in-frame only. The sample records around 160,000 clones, about nine tenths being singletons. As concerns this clone: The antigen is not known.

This CDR3 comprises 15 residues. Germline V gene data show CDR1 as LGHNA and CDR2 as YNFKEQ. Deletions cut 0 bases from V and 0 bases from J, with 9 bases between. The gene calls are TRBV4-2 and TRBJ2-7; TRBD2 is a possible D gene (5 bases). Here the sequenced sample was peripheral blood, taken from a patient treated with photon-based radiotherapy. This sequence was found in a man aged 50-59 years with gastric cancer. The CDR3 nucleotides are TGTGCCAGCAGCCAAGATCGGGGTTCCTCCTACGAGCAGTACTTC. It encodes CASSQDRGSSYEQYF.